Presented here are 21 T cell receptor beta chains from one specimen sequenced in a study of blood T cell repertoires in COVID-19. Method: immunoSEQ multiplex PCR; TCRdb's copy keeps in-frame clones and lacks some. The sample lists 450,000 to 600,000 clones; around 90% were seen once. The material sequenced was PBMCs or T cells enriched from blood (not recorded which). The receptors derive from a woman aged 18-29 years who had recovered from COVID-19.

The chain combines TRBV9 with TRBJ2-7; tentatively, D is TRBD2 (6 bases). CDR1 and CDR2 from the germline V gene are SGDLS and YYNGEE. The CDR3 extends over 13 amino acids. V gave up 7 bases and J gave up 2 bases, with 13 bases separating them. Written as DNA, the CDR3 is TGTGCCAGCGGGCGGGGAACTACCTACGAGCAGTACTTC. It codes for CASGRGTTYEQYF.

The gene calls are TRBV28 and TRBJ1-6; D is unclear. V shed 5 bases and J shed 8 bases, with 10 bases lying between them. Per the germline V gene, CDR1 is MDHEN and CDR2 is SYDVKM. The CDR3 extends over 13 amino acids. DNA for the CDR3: TGTGCCAGCAGTCCATCTGAGGATTCACCCCTCCACTTT. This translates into CASSPSEDSPLHF.

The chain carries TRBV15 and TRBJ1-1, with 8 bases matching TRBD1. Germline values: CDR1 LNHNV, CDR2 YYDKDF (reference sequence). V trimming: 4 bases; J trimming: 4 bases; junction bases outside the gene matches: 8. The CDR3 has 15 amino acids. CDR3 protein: CATSTLQGAITEAFF. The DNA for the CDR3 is TGTGCCACCAGCACCCTCCAGGGGGCAATCACTGAAGCTTTCTTT.

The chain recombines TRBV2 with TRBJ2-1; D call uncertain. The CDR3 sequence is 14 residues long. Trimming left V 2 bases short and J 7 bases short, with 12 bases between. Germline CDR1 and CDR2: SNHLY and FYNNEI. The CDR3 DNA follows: TGTGCCAGCAGTGAAACACGGAGCCATAATGAGCAGTTCTTC. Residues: CASSETRSHNEQFF.

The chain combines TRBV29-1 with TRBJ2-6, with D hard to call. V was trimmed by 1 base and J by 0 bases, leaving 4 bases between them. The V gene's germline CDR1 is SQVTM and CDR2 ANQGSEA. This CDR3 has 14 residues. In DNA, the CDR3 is TGCAGCGTTGAAGCGGGCTCTGGGGCCAACGTCCTGACTTTC. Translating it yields CSVEAGSGANVLTF.

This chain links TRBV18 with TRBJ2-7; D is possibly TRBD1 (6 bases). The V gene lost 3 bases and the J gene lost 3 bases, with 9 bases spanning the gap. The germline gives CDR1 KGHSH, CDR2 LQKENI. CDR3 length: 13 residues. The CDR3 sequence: CASSPSDSYEQYF. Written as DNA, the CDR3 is TGTGCCAGCTCACCCTCGGACAGCTACGAGCAGTACTTC.

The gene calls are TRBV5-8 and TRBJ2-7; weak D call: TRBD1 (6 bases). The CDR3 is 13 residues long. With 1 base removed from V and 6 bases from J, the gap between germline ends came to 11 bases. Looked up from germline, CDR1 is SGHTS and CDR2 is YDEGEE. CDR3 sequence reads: CASSLTGNREQYF. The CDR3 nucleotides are TGTGCCAGCAGCTTGACAGGGAATCGCGAGCAGTACTTC.

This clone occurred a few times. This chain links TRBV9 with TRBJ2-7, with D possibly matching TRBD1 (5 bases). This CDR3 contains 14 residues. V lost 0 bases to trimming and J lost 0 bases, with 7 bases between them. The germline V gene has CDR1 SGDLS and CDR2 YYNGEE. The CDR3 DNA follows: TGTGCCAGCAGCGTAGCAGGGTTCTCCTACGAGCAGTACTTC. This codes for CASSVAGFSYEQYF.

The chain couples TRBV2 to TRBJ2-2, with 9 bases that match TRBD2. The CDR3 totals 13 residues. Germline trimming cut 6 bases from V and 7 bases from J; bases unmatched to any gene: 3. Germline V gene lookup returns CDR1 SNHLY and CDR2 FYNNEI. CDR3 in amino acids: CASRKRGDGELFF. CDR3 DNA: TGTGCCAGCAGGAAGCGGGGGGACGGGGAGCTGTTTTTT.

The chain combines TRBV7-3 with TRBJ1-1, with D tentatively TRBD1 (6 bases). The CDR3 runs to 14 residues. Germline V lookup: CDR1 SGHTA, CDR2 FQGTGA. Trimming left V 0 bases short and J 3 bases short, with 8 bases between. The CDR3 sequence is CASSLTGGDTEAFF. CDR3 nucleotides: TGTGCCAGCAGCTTAACAGGGGGGGACACTGAAGCTTTCTTT.

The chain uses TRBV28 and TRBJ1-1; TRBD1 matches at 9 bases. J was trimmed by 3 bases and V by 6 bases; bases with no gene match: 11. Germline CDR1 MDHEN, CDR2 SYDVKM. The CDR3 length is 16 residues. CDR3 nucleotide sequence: TGTGCCAGCAGCGAAACCGGGACAGGGTCTTACACTGAAGCTTTCTTT. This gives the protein CASSETGTGSYTEAFF.

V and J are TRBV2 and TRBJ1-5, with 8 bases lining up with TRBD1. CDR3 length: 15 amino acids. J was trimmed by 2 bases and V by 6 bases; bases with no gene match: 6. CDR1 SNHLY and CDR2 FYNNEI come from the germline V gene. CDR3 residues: CASRAQGAGNQPQHF. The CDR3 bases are TGTGCCAGCAGAGCTCAGGGGGCTGGCAATCAGCCCCAGCATTTT.

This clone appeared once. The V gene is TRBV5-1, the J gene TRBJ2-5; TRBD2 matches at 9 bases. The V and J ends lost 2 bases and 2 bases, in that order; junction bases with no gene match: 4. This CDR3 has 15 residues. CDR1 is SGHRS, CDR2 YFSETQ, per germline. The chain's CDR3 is CASSFSGGIQETQYF. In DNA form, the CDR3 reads TGCGCCAGCAGCTTCAGCGGGGGGATACAAGAGACCCAGTACTTC.

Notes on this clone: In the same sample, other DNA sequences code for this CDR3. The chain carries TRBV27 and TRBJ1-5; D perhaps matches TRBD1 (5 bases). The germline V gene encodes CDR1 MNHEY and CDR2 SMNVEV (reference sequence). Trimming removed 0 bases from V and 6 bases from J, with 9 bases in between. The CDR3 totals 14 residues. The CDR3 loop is CASSLSQGSQPQHF. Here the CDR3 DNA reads TGTGCCAGCAGTTTATCCCAGGGCAGTCAGCCCCAGCATTTT.

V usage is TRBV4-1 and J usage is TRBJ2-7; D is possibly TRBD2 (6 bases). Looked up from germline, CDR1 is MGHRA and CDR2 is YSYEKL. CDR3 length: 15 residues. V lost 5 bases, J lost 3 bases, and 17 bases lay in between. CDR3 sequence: CASSLGDLGGYEQYF. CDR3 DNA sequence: TGCGCCAGCAGCTTGGGAGATTTGGGGGGCTACGAGCAGTACTTC.

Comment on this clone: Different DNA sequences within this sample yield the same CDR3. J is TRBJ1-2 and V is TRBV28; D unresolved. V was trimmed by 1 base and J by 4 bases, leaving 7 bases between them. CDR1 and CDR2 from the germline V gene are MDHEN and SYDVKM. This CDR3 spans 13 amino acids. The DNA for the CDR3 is TGTGCCAGCAGTTTATCTGGACTCTATGGCTACACCTTC. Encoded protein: CASSLSGLYGYTF.

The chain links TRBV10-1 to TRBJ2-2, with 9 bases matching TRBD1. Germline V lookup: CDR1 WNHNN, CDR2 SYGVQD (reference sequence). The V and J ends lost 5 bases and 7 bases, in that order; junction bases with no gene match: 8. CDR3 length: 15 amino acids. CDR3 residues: CASSMAQGADGELFF. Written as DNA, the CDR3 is TGCGCCAGCAGTATGGCACAGGGGGCTGACGGGGAGCTGTTTTTT.

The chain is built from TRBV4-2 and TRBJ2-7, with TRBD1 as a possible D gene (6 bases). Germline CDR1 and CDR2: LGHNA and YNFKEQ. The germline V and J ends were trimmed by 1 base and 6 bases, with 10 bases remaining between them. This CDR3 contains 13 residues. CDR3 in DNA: TGTGCCAGCAGCCAAGGTCGAGGGGGCGAGCAGTACTTC. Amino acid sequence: CASSQGRGGEQYF.

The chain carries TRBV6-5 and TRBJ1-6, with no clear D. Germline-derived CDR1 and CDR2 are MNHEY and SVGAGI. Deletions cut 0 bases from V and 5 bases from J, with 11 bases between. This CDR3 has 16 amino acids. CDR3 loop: CASSYSVGEHNSPLHF. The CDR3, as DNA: TGTGCCAGCAGTTACTCGGTAGGAGAGCATAATTCACCCCTCCACTTT.

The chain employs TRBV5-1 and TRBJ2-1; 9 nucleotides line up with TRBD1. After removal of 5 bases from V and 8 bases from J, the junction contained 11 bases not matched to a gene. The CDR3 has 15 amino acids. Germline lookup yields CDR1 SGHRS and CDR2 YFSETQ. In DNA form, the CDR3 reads TGCGCCAGCAGTAGCGAGGGACAGGGAGGGGATGAGCAGTTCTTC. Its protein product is CASSSEGQGGDEQFF.

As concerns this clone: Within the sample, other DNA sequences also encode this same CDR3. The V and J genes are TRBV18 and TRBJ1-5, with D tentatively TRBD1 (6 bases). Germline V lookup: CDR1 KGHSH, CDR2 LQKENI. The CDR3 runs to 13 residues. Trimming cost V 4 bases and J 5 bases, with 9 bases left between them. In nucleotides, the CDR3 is TGTGCCAGCTCACTACAGGGTGATCAGCCCCAGCATTTT. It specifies CASSLQGDQPQHF.